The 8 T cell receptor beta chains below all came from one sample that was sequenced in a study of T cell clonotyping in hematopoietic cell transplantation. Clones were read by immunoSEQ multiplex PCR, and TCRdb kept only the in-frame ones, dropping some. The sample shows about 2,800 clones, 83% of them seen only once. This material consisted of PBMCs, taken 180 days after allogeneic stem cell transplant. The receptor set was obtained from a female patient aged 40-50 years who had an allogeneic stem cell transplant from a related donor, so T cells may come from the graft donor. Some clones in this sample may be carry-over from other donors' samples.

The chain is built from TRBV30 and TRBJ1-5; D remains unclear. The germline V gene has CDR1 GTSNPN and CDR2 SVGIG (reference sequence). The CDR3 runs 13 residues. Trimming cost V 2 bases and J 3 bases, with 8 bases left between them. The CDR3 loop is CAWSSTYNQPQHF. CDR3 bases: TGTGCCTGGAGTAGTACCTACAATCAGCCCCAGCATTTT.

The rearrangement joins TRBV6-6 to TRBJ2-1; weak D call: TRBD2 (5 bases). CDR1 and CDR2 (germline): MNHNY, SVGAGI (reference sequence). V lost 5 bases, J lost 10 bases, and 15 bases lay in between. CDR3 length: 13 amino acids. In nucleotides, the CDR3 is TGTGCCAGCAGTCAAACGGACTCTCCGGAGCAGTTCTTC. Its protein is CASSQTDSPEQFF.

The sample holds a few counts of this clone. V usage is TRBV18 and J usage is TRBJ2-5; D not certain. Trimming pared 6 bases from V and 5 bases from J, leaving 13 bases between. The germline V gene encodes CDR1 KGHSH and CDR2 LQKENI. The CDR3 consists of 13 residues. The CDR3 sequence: CASSLGFWETQYF. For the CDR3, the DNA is TGTGCCAGCTCTCTAGGGTTTTGGGAGACCCAGTACTTC.

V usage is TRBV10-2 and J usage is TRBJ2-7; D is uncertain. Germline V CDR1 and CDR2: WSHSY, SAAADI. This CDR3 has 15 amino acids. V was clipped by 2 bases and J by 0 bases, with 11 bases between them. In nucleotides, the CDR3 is TGCGCCAGCAGTGAGGCCCGGTATAGCTCCTACGAGCAGTACTTC. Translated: CASSEARYSSYEQYF.

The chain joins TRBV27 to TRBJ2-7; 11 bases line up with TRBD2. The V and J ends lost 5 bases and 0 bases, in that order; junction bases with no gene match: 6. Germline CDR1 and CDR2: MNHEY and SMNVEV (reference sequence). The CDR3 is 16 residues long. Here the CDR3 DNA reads TGTGCCAGCAGTCCGATGACTAGCGGGACCTCCTACGAGCAGTACTTC. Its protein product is CASSPMTSGTSYEQYF.

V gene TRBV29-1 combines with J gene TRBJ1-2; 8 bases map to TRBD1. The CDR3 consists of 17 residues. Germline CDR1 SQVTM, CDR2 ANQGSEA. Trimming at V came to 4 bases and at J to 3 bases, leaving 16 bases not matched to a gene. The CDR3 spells CSVARTGLRLLDYGYTF. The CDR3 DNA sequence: TGCAGCGTTGCGCGGACAGGGCTTAGACTATTAGACTATGGCTACACCTTC.

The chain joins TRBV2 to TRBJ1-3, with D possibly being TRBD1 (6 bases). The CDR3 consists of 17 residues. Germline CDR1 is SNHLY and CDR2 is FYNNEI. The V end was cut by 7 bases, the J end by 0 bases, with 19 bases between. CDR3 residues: CASKLSGAVSSGNTIYF. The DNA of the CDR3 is TGTGCCAGCAAACTATCAGGGGCGGTAAGCTCTGGAAACACCATATATTTT.

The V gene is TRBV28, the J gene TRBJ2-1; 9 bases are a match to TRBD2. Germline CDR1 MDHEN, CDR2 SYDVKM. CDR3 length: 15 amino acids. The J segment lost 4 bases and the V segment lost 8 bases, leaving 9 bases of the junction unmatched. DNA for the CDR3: TGTGCCAGCCACCCGGGACTAGCCTTTTACAATGAGCAGTTCTTC. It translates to CASHPGLAFYNEQFF.